This T cell receptor (beta chain) was documented in a study of a mutant IDH1 vaccine in newly diagnosed glioma. As for the study in general: The V12 visit happened in week 35, and the V13 visit happened in week 47.

V was shortened by 4 bases and J by 3 bases, with 13 bases between the two germline ends. Germline V lookup: CDR1 SGHTA, CDR2 FQGNSA. The CDR3 runs 14 residues. On this clone itself: Its antigen remains unidentified.

The time point is: week 35, safety follow-up. Every vaccination contained 300 ug of the mutant IDH1 20-mer peptide and was paired with topical imiquimod. Donors harbored newly found WHO grade 3 or 4 IDH1-mutant, ATRX-lost astrocytomas. This table comes from immunoSEQ multiplex PCR, and its TCRdb copy is limited to in-frame clones, with some not included. Among 26,000 or so clones listed, roughly 85% were seen once. The sequenced sample was PBMCs, obtained from a glioma patient whose treatment included an IDH1 peptide vaccine. This sequence was found in a man younger than 45 with glioma. The V and J genes are TRBV7-2 and TRBJ2-7; a possible D gene is TRBD1 (6 bases). The CDR3 is CASSSTGTSYEQYF. In DNA form, the CDR3 reads TGTGCCAGCAGCTCCACCGGGACAAGCTACGAGCAGTACTTC.